Below, one T cell receptor beta chain is given with its context. Many counts were recorded for this clonotype. Its antigen specificity is not known. The record has no base qualities; no much larger clone is one base away. cDNA synthesis used template-switch 5'RACE with a primer carrying a 10-nucleotide random unique molecular identifier tagging each TCR transcript. Every sequencing run covered 15-18 subjects and yielded more than 160 million TCR-beta sequences. Total RNA was extracted with the RNeasy kit. The KAPA Real-time Library Amplification kit was used to amplify TCR-beta VDJ regions with primers targeting the TCR constant region and the 5'RACE anchor. Sample indexes and Illumina adaptors were added in a first PCR, after which library yield was increased in a second PCR. After Ampure bead purification, the roughly 650 bp TCR product was size-selected on a 2% E-gel SizeSelection system. Before pooling, library quality was assessed on a Bioanalyzer, concentration was determined with Qubit, and library quantification was performed with the Kapa Library Quantification kit. An Illumina HiSeq 2500 sequenced the libraries paired-end 2 x 150 bp. To increase sequence diversity, about 23-32% phiX was spiked into each library pool. The study's own analysis went as follows. The UMI-based MiGEC pipeline processed quality-filtered reads and removed over 75% of raw TCR sequences during error correction. IMGT germline references were used for aligning VDJ genes, and each clonotype was defined as a unique CDR3 amino acid sequence together with its V-J genes. Clonal expansion, Shannon diversity and CDR3 relatedness were evaluated with VDJtools (CalcPairwiseDistances, ClusterSamples), while phylogenetic trees were built in CLCbio workbench. Clones with at least 8 unique UMIs were defined as expanded, with this threshold being based on coefficient-of-variation modelling across technical triplicates. The raw public data were reprocessed by TCRdb itself: fastp quality trimming at Q25, MiXCR clonotype calling, in-frame beta chains only. A single entry per CDR3 protein holds the most common genes and DNA from its merged rows. None of the V and J calls come from the authors' own analysis; TCRdb made them. The sample records 55,000 to 75,000 distinct CDR3 sequences, 5.2% of which are singletons. 5.6% of the sample rests with the top ten.

For unsorted PBMC libraries, 2 million PBMCs were used after storage in RNAlater at -80 degrees C until RNA extraction. The multiple sclerosis patients were enrolled in a US clinical protocol that evaluated disease progression with magnetic resonance imaging. Peripheral blood underwent Ficoll-Hypaque density gradient centrifugation to isolate PBMCs, which were then cryopreserved in liquid nitrogen. Sequences SGHDT (CDR1) and YYEEEE (CDR2) are obtained from the germline V gene. Spanning cysteine to phenylalanine, the CDR3 consists of 17 amino acids. Only the CDR3 portion is preserved as DNA: 51 bases, with reading frame beginning at the first base. V is cut by 4 bases and J by 0 bases, and the space between the germline ends is 17 bases. These data come from a study of neurological immune-mediated disorders (dated 2019 in TCRdb). In the study overall: Among the roughly 34 multiple sclerosis patients, relapsing-remitting MS was present in around 31 and secondary progressive MS was present in 3. Alongside PBMC samples, the set of some 98 TCR-beta libraries contained longitudinal samples, technical triplicates, and paired CD4+ and CD8+ T-cell subsets that had been sorted. Of the 60 to 70 subjects in the cohort, some 14 were HAM/TSP patients, around 34 were multiple sclerosis patients, and some 20 were healthy controls. Peripheral blood TCR-beta repertoires from HTLV-I-associated myelopathy (HAM/TSP) patients, multiple sclerosis patients and healthy controls were compared by UMI-based sequencing.

The investigation overall reported the following: Expanded clones from different subjects shared no identical CDR3 amino acid sequences, which suggests that TCR-beta repertoires were private in all groups. No association of the MS cluster with clinical or MRI features was observed, and the need for larger cohorts was stated by the authors. Repertoires from 18 of 34 MS patients were grouped by phylogenetic analysis into a cluster of related CDR3 sequences, suggesting a possible repertoire-level signature. TCR clonal expansion was greatest in HAM/TSP patients and smallest in MS patients, who ranked below even healthy controls.

The source is a human donor with multiple sclerosis. The donor label of this sample is uncertain. Material for sequencing was PBMCs. The chain couples TRBV5-6 to TRBJ2-4; a tentative D call is TRBD1 (5 bases match). The nucleotide sequence is given as TGTGCCAGCAGCCAGCTATCAGGGAACCTAGCCAAAAACATTCAGTACTTC. Protein translation: CASSQLSGNLAKNIQYF.